This record covers a single T cell receptor beta chain. The data originate from a study of T cells after yellow fever vaccination. Losses at the gene ends were 0 bases for V and 1 base for J; bases not matched to a gene: 2. This CDR3 comprises 17 residues. Germline values: CDR1 SEHNR, CDR2 FQNEAQ (reference sequence). Each CDR3 protein is one row after TCRdb ran MiXCR on the 5' RACE reads. The table lists some 670,000 distinct CDR3 sequences, over 9% of them singletons. The sequence was obtained from a man younger than 40 who received the YFV17D yellow fever vaccine. The V call is TRBV7-9, the J call TRBJ2-7; 14 bases are a match to TRBD2. The sequencing here drew on PBMCs, taken on the day of the yellow fever booster vaccination. CDR3 region: CASSLAGLAGGSYEQYF. The CDR3 DNA sequence: TGTGCCAGCAGCTTAGCTGGACTAGCGGGAGGATCCTACGAGCAGTACTTC. Full variable domain (remainder filled in from reference TRBV7-9 and TRBJ2-7): DTGVSQNPRHKITKRGQNVTFRCDPISEHNRLYWYRQTLGQGPEFLTYFQNEAQLEKSRLLSDRFSAERPKGSFSTLEIQRTEQGDSAMYLCASSLAGLAGGSYEQYFGPGTRLTVT.